This paragraph covers one TCR beta chain sequence. Its antigen is as yet unknown. The data stem from a study of cytomegalovirus exposure and HLA in healthy donors. This CDR3 spans 13 amino acids. With V trimmed by 8 bases and J by 0 bases, 1 base remained unmatched. Germline-derived CDR1 and CDR2 are SGHTA and FQGTGA. Researchers ran the PCR with 60 Vbeta and 13 Jbeta primers. The assay was immunoSEQ multiplex PCR, and TCRdb's table has in-frame clones only and misses some. The sample yields some 160,000 clones, just over 75% seen once. Regarding the study as a whole: Later findings reportedly placed an Asian-associated ancestry cluster below the roughly 670-donor mean for N-insertions. A later analysis found most CMV-associated TCR beta chains apparently HLA-restricted. The likely explanation for a cluster of highly shared sequence variants was sequencing artifact. The authors later found HLA-associated TCR beta chains more clonally expanded than equally common others.

Sequenced input: PBMCs. This sequence was found in a man aged 35-49 years in good health and CMV-seronegative. The V gene is TRBV7-3, the J gene TRBJ2-1; the match to TRBD2 covers 7 bases. The DNA of the CDR3 is TGTGCCAGCCGCGGGAGCTCCTACAATGAGCAGTTCTTC. It yields the protein CASRGSSYNEQFF.